This TCR beta chain originates from a study of cytotoxic CD8 clonotypes in ibrutinib-treated CLL. Study-wide context: Response sampling took place at median 12 months of treatment, range 6 to 36.

The length of the CDR3 is 13 residues. The germline V and J ends were trimmed by 0 bases and 2 bases, with 6 bases remaining between them. Germline values: CDR1 SGHNT, CDR2 YYREEE (reference sequence). Depths of 1 in 200,000 to 1 in 1 million T cells were the sequencing target. Sequencing was performed with immunoSEQ multiplex PCR; in TCRdb, only in-frame clones are kept and a portion is missing. Among tens of thousands of clones listed, roughly 57% were seen once. The starting material was PBMCs, obtained after 12 months of ibrutinib treatment. The genes are TRBV5-4 and TRBJ2-7; D is unresolved. The sequence came from a human donor with chronic lymphocytic leukemia. This CDR3 reads CASSLGPTYEQYF. The CDR3, as DNA: TGTGCCAGCAGCTTGGGTCCGACCTACGAGCAGTACTTC.